These T cell receptor beta chains were read from a single sample in a study of shared clonotypes between healthy human individuals. Sequenced by immunoSEQ multiplex PCR; TCRdb stores in-frame clones only, minus some. The sample has millions of clones, 90% to 95% seen once. Material: naive CD8+ T cells from PBMCs. Receptors originate from a man aged 18 to 30 in good health. Some clones in this sample may be carry-over from other donors' samples. Each CDR3 is given with its conserved first and last residue. Each record gives: V gene, D gene, J gene, clone size, CDR3 protein, CDR3 DNA. The D gene is left open where the match is weak. Clone size is stated in some rows and not others, as once, few, many or a class when expanded.

TRBV27	NA	TRBJ2-5	once	CASSPTFQETQYF	TGTGCCAGCAGTCCGACCTTCCAAGAGACCCAGTACTTC
TRBV4-2	TRBD2	TRBJ2-7	NA	CASSQAGTSGYYEQYF	TGTGCCAGCAGCCAAGCCGGGACTAGCGGATACTACGAGCAGTACTTC
TRBV5-1	TRBD1	TRBJ2-3	NA	CASSADRGRADTQYF	TGCGCCAGCAGCGCCGACAGGGGGAGAGCAGATACGCAGTATTTT
TRBV29-1	TRBD2	TRBJ2-5	once	CSVEDGGVETQYF	TGCAGCGTTGAAGATGGGGGGGTAGAGACCCAGTACTTC
TRBV28	TRBD2	TRBJ2-7	NA	CASSSGLAVDEQYF	TGTGCCAGCAGCTCTGGACTAGCGGTCGACGAGCAGTACTTC
TRBV2	NA	TRBJ2-1	NA	CASNSPGRNNEQFF	TGTGCCAGTAATAGCCCGGGACGTAACAATGAGCAGTTCTTC
TRBV28	TRBD1	TRBJ2-3	NA	CASSPAGGADTQYF	TGTGCCAGCAGCCCCGCAGGGGGCGCAGATACGCAGTATTTT
TRBV2	TRBD1	TRBJ2-1	once	CASSERGLGNEQFF	TGTGCCAGCAGTGAGAGGGGGCTCGGCAATGAGCAGTTCTTC
TRBV19	NA	TRBJ2-7	NA	CASSGGYEQYF	TGTGCCAGTAGTGGGGGCTACGAGCAGTACTTC
TRBV27	NA	TRBJ2-1	NA	CASSLRGSDNEQFF	TGTGCCAGCAGTTTAAGGGGGAGTGACAATGAGCAGTTCTTC
TRBV5-4	TRBD2	TRBJ2-7	NA	CASSYGTSGSRNEQYF	TGTGCCAGCAGCTACGGGACTAGCGGGAGCCGGAACGAGCAGTACTTC
TRBV7-9	NA	TRBJ2-3	NA	CASSFTNTQYF	TGTGCCAGCAGCTTTACTAATACGCAGTATTTT
TRBV5-1	NA	TRBJ1-1	NA	CASSLDTEGAFF	TGCGCCAGCAGCTTGGATACGGAGGGCGCTTTCTTT
TRBV10-3	NA	TRBJ1-2	NA	CAITSDGNYGYTF	TGTGCCATCACCTCGGACGGCAACTATGGCTACACCTTC
TRBV11-2	TRBD1	TRBJ2-2	once	CASSAPGQGHWNTGELFF	TGTGCCAGCAGCGCGCCGGGACAGGGGCACTGGAACACCGGGGAGCTGTTTTTT
TRBV27	NA	TRBJ2-2	NA	CASSLNAGELFF	TGTGCCAGCAGTTTAAACGCCGGGGAGCTGTTTTTT
TRBV4-3	NA	TRBJ2-3	once	CASSQRGEGADTQYF	TGCGCCAGCAGCCAGCGGGGAGAAGGGGCAGATACGCAGTATTTT
TRBV7-8	NA	TRBJ2-1	NA	CASSLVDGIGLNEQFF	TGTGCCAGCAGCTTAGTCGATGGGATTGGGTTAAATGAGCAGTTCTTC
TRBV27	TRBD2	TRBJ2-5	NA	CASRVGAGGGETQYF	TGTGCCAGCAGGGTAGGGGCTGGGGGAGGGGAGACCCAGTACTTC
TRBV2	TRBD2	TRBJ2-7	few	CASSPSVVAGGQQYF	TGTGCCAGCAGTCCCTCGGTGGTAGCGGGAGGGCAGCAGTACTTC
TRBV7-8	TRBD2	TRBJ2-3	NA	CASSPLAGSTDTQYF	TGTGCCAGCAGCCCACTAGCGGGGAGCACAGATACGCAGTATTTT
TRBV30	NA	TRBJ2-2	NA	CAWSVLPGLISTGELFF	TGTGCCTGGAGTGTACTCCCGGGATTAATCTCCACCGGGGAGCTGTTTTTT
TRBV4-1	TRBD1	TRBJ2-7	NA	CASSATVPRDRGQREQYF	TGCGCCAGCAGCGCAACAGTCCCACGGGACAGGGGTCAGCGCGAGCAGTACTTC
TRBV4-3	TRBD2	TRBJ2-7	NA	CASSPGTSGHSYEQYF	TGCGCCAGCAGCCCGGGGACTAGCGGGCACTCGTACGAGCAGTACTTC
TRBV6-5	NA	TRBJ2-5	NA	CASRETGTLEQYF	TGTGCCAGCAGGGAAACAGGGACCCTGGAGCAGTACTTC
TRBV28	NA	TRBJ2-7	NA	CASSKQTLTSYEQYF	TGTGCCAGCAGTAAGCAGACTCTAACTTCCTACGAGCAGTACTTC
TRBV9	NA	TRBJ2-7	NA	CASSRGADDEQYF	TGTGCCAGCAGTAGGGGGGCCGACGACGAGCAGTACTTC
TRBV6-5	NA	TRBJ2-7	NA	CASSPNRFYEQYF	TGTGCCAGCAGCCCTAACAGGTTCTACGAGCAGTACTTC
TRBV2	TRBD2	TRBJ2-5	NA	CASSERSAGGEETQYF	TGTGCCAGCAGTGAAAGGTCAGCGGGAGGGGAGGAGACCCAGTACTTC
TRBV5-4	NA	TRBJ1-1	NA	CASSLGPGVGTEAFF	TGTGCCAGCAGCTTGGGGCCAGGGGTAGGGACTGAAGCTTTCTTT
TRBV27	TRBD2	TRBJ2-7	NA	CASSLVGVAGAFEQYF	TGTGCCAGCAGTCTTGTCGGAGTAGCGGGAGCTTTCGAGCAGTACTTC
TRBV5-1	NA	TRBJ2-7	NA	CASSWRTDPGEQYF	TGCGCCAGCAGCTGGAGGACAGATCCGGGCGAGCAGTACTTC
TRBV2	TRBD2	TRBJ2-3	NA	CASSDSGSSYNTQYF	TGTGCCAGCAGTGACAGCGGGAGTTCCTATAATACGCAGTATTTT
TRBV5-5	NA	TRBJ2-7	NA	CASSLESYYEQYF	TGTGCCAGCAGCTTGGAGTCCTACTACGAGCAGTACTTC
TRBV7-9	NA	TRBJ1-6	NA	CASRGDNSPLHF	TGTGCCAGCCGGGGTGATAATTCACCCCTCCACTTT
TRBV5-6	TRBD1	TRBJ1-2	once	CASSFDGTGGGYGYTF	TGTGCCAGCAGCTTTGACGGGACAGGGGGCGGGTATGGCTACACCTTC
TRBV7-3	TRBD2	TRBJ2-1	NA	CASSLIGGLAGASYNEQFF	TGTGCCAGCAGCTTAATAGGGGGCCTAGCGGGGGCCTCCTACAATGAGCAGTTCTTC
TRBV5-1	NA	TRBJ2-7	NA	CASSYGGSYEQYF	TGCGCCAGCAGCTACGGGGGCTCCTACGAGCAGTACTTC
TRBV12-5	NA	TRBJ1-1	NA	CASGLSNTEAFF	TGTGCTAGTGGTTTGTCGAACACTGAAGCTTTCTTT
TRBV7-2	TRBD1	TRBJ1-2	NA	CASSLVRQGAAGGYTF	TGTGCCAGCAGCTTAGTTCGGCAGGGGGCTGCGGGCGGCTACACCTTC
TRBV27	NA	TRBJ2-7	NA	CATWGGGSYEQYF	TGTGCCACTTGGGGGGGCGGGAGCTACGAGCAGTACTTC
TRBV7-8	TRBD1	TRBJ2-7	NA	CASSLFPGQAPNEQYF	TGTGCCAGCAGCTTATTCCCCGGACAGGCGCCCAACGAGCAGTACTTC
TRBV2	TRBD2	TRBJ2-1	NA	CALRLAGGLEQFF	TGTGCCCTGAGGCTAGCGGGAGGCCTAGAGCAGTTCTTC
TRBV7-9	NA	TRBJ2-5	NA	CASSWETQYF	TGTGCCAGCAGCTGGGAGACCCAGTACTTC
TRBV7-8	TRBD1	TRBJ2-7	NA	CATSPRTGVSYEQYF	TGTGCCACCTCGCCCCGGACAGGGGTATCCTACGAGCAGTACTTC
TRBV18	TRBD2	TRBJ2-2	NA	CATRSGGDTGELFF	TGTGCCACCCGATCCGGGGGGGACACCGGGGAGCTGTTTTTT
TRBV7-9	TRBD1	TRBJ2-7	NA	CASSPGTGGRRSYEQYF	TGTGCCAGCAGCCCAGGGACAGGGGGGCGCCGCTCCTACGAGCAGTACTTC
TRBV9	NA	TRBJ2-7	NA	CASSVGQNGRFSEQYF	TGTGCCAGCAGCGTAGGACAGAACGGGAGATTTAGCGAGCAGTACTTC
TRBV10-3	NA	TRBJ1-5	NA	CAISAEGRGNQPQHF	TGTGCCATCAGTGCGGAGGGTAGGGGCAATCAGCCCCAGCATTTT
TRBV11-3	NA	TRBJ2-7	NA	CASSLRSTGEQYF	TGTGCCAGCAGCTTAAGGTCTACAGGCGAGCAGTACTTC
TRBV14	TRBD2	TRBJ2-7	NA	CASSQDRSSGRIYEQYF	TGTGCCAGCAGCCAAGATCGGTCTAGCGGGAGGATCTACGAGCAGTACTTC
TRBV6-5	NA	TRBJ2-7	NA	CASSSPEIRPYEQYF	TGTGCCAGCAGTTCCCCTGAGATACGCCCCTACGAGCAGTACTTC
TRBV5-8	TRBD2	TRBJ2-2	NA	CASTTPLRLAGGPGELFF	TGTGCCAGCACCACCCCTCTTCGCCTAGCGGGAGGCCCCGGGGAGCTGTTTTTT